Shown below are 22 T cell receptor beta chains from a single sample sequenced in a study of radiation and T cells in renal cell carcinoma. The repertoire was sequenced with immunoSEQ multiplex PCR; TCRdb's copy has only in-frame clones and lacks some. The sample lists about 24,000 clones, roughly 64% occurring once. Treatment specified: treatment-naive control, cytoreductive nephrectomy. Sequencing was performed on tumor tissue, taken from a patient whose treatment was nephrectomy without radiotherapy. Source of these receptors: a middle-aged man with renal cell carcinoma.

The chain links TRBV5-1 to TRBJ2-3; D tentatively fits TRBD1 or TRBD2 (5 bases each). The CDR3 loop spans 14 amino acids. The V end was cut by 8 bases, the J end by 7 bases, with 20 bases between. The germline CDR1 and CDR2 sequences are SGHRS and YFSETQ. The CDR3, as DNA: TGCGCCAGTTATTCCGGGACCGACGGAAATACGCAGTATTTT. Protein sequence: CASYSGTDGNTQYF.

This clone has at least ten counts. V and J are TRBV5-1 and TRBJ1-4; 10 bases map to TRBD1. The germline V gene encodes CDR1 SGHRS and CDR2 YFSETQ. CDR3 length: 16 residues. Trimming removed 0 bases from V and 6 bases from J; junction bases left unmatched: 5. The CDR3 region is CASSLGMTGGDEKLFF. The CDR3, as DNA: TGCGCCAGCAGCTTGGGTATGACAGGGGGCGATGAAAAACTGTTTTTT.

This clone has only a few counts. CDR3 residues: CASSAGTGGQETQYF. As DNA, the CDR3 is TGTGCCAGCTCCGCCGGGACAGGGGGCCAAGAGACCCAGTACTTC. This chain uses TRBV18 with TRBJ2-5; 11 nucleotides align to TRBD1. V dropped 6 bases and J dropped 1; count of bases not matched to a gene: 4. The CDR3 consists of 15 residues. The germline V gene encodes CDR1 KGHSH and CDR2 LQKENI.

The J gene is TRBJ1-3, the V gene TRBV9; D call uncertain. Per germline, CDR1 SGDLS and CDR2 YYNGEE. The CDR3 length is 15 residues. The V gene lost 1 base and the J gene lost 4 bases, with 12 bases spanning the gap. Here the CDR3 DNA reads TGTGCCAGCAGCGTAAGTGGGGTGACGGGAAACACCATATATTTT. Protein: CASSVSGVTGNTIYF. Full variable domain (outside the CDR3, taken from reference TRBV9 and TRBJ1-3): DSGVTQTPKHLITATGQRVTLRCSPRSGDLSVYWYQQSLDQGLQFLIQYYNGEERAKGNILERFSAQQFPDLHSELNLSSLELGDSALYFCASSVSGVTGNTIYFGEGSWLTVV.

The V call is TRBV7-9, the J call TRBJ2-2; D is unresolved. V was cut by 2 bases and J by 8 bases, with 9 bases left in between. This CDR3 region has 13 residues. CDR1 is SEHNR and CDR2 is FQNEAQ in the germline V gene (reference sequence). The CDR3 DNA reads TGTGCCAGCAGCTTATTTGTGTCAGGGGAGCTGTTTTTT. Protein product: CASSLFVSGELFF.

This clone was recorded a few times. This chain links TRBV14 with TRBJ2-2; no definite D call. Between the trimmed V and J ends, which lost 1 base and 4 bases, there was a span of 10 bases. Germline CDR1 reads SGHDN; CDR2 reads FVKESK. There are 15 residues in the CDR3. Here the CDR3 reads CASSQGSGFTGELFF. In DNA, the CDR3 is TGTGCCAGCAGCCAAGGGTCGGGCTTCACCGGGGAGCTGTTTTTT.

This clone was counted a few times. V gene TRBV4-2 combines with J gene TRBJ2-1, with D maybe TRBD2 (7 bases). The V and J ends lost 2 bases and 5 bases respectively, with 16 bases between them. From germline, CDR1 is LGHNA and CDR2 YNFKEQ. The CDR3 consists of 16 residues. The CDR3 DNA follows: TGTGCCAGCAGCCAACAGGGGACTACAACGAACAATGAGCAGTTCTTC. This encodes CASSQQGTTTNNEQFF.

This rearrangement joins TRBV29-1 to TRBJ2-1, with D possibly TRBD1 on 6 matching bases. V shed 6 bases and J shed 6 bases, with 12 bases lying between them. Germline V gives CDR1 SQVTM, CDR2 ANQGSEA. The CDR3 has 12 amino acids. In nucleotides, the CDR3 is TGCAGCGTCGGCGGACAGAGCAATGAGCAGTTCTTC. It specifies CSVGGQSNEQFF.

The chain couples TRBV6-5 to TRBJ1-1, with D possibly TRBD1 on 6 matching bases. This CDR3 comprises 12 residues. Trimming took 7 bases from V and 8 from J, leaving 14 bases between them. The V gene's germline CDR1 is MNHEY and CDR2 SVGAGI. CDR3 sequence reads: CASTGSGGEAFF. The CDR3 DNA follows: TGTGCCAGCACCGGGAGTGGGGGCGAAGCTTTCTTT.

The chain joins TRBV5-8 to TRBJ1-2; D perhaps matches TRBD1 (5 bases). The ends were cut back, 3 bases at V and 3 bases at J, with 15 bases in the middle. CDR1 and CDR2 from the germline V gene are SGHTS and YDEGEE. The CDR3 length is 15 residues. The CDR3 DNA follows: TGTGCCAGCAGCTCTCACGCGACAGCTTACTATGGCTACACCTTC. Residues: CASSSHATAYYGYTF.

V and J are TRBV30 and TRBJ2-5, with 7 bases lining up with TRBD1. The DNA end is a closer match to TRBJ2-7, so the J assignment may be wrong. This CDR3 is 11 amino acids long. CDR1 and CDR2 (germline): GTSNPN, SVGIG (reference sequence). CDR3 DNA sequence: TGTGCCTGGAGTGCAGGGGGCGAGCAGTACTTC. It encodes CAWSAGGEQYF.

This clone was detected only once. The chain combines TRBV7-6 with TRBJ1-4; unclear D gene. Trimming removed 7 bases from V and 8 bases from J, with 17 bases in between. Germline CDR1 and CDR2: SGHVS and FNYEAQ. CDR3 length: 14 residues. The CDR3 spells CASTLPGAGEKLFF. CDR3 nucleotides: TGTGCCAGCACCCTACCGGGCGCGGGGGAAAAACTGTTTTTT.

This clone was picked up a small number of times. The chain combines TRBV2 with TRBJ2-2; 7 bases align to TRBD2. From germline, CDR1 is SNHLY and CDR2 FYNNEI. The V and J ends lost 6 bases and 7 bases, in that order; junction bases with no gene match: 5. This CDR3 has 13 residues. The CDR3 region is CASSGGINGELFF. CDR3 DNA sequence: TGTGCCAGCAGCGGGGGGATTAACGGGGAGCTGTTTTTT.

In this sample, this clone turned up a few times. This chain joins TRBV5-4 and TRBJ1-6; 8 bases align to TRBD1. Germline V gene lookup returns CDR1 SGHNT and CDR2 YYREEE (reference sequence). The CDR3 has 19 residues. V lost 5 bases and J lost 1; bases outside the gene matches: 14. The CDR3 here is CASSRRGQVISSYNSPLHF. The CDR3 nucleotides are TGTGCCAGCAGTCGCCGGGGACAGGTGATTAGTTCCTATAATTCACCCCTCCACTTT.

This chain links TRBV19 with TRBJ2-5; D is ambiguous. V lost 5 bases and J 3 bases, leaving 7 bases between the germline ends. The V gene's germline CDR1 is LNHDA and CDR2 SQIVND (reference sequence). The CDR3 spans 12 residues. This chain's CDR3 is CASSETEETQYF. DNA for the CDR3: TGTGCCAGTAGTGAAACAGAAGAGACCCAGTACTTC.

The CDR3 loop reads CASSLTSGTGELFF. The DNA of the CDR3 is TGTGCCAGCAGCTTAACTAGCGGCACCGGGGAGCTGTTTTTT. The chain uses TRBV7-2 and TRBJ2-2; 8 bases align to TRBD2. With 2 bases clipped from V and 4 bases from J, the junction kept 0 bases outside the gene matches. Germline-derived CDR1 and CDR2 are SGHTA and FQGNSA. The CDR3 has 14 amino acids.

This clone was seen a few times. In the same sample, other DNA sequences code for this CDR3. The genes are TRBV5-1 and TRBJ2-1; tentatively, D is TRBD1 (6 bases). Trimming cost V 0 bases and J 4 bases, with 8 bases left between them. CDR1 SGHRS and CDR2 YFSETQ come from the germline V gene. The CDR3 contains 14 residues. The CDR3 region is CASSLGGGYNEQFF. DNA of the CDR3: TGCGCCAGCAGCTTGGGAGGGGGTTACAATGAGCAGTTCTTC.

The chain combines TRBV11-2 with TRBJ1-2; D is perhaps TRBD1 (5 bases). With 3 bases removed from V and 3 bases from J, the gap between germline ends came to 14 bases. Germline CDR1 is SGHAT and CDR2 is FQNNGV. The CDR3 has 15 residues. The CDR3 nucleotides read TGTGCCAGCAGCTTCAGCCCCGGGGGTGACTATGGCTACACCTTC. Translated: CASSFSPGGDYGYTF.

This clone was observed once. This sequence joins TRBV19 and TRBJ1-6; the D gene is possibly TRBD1 (6 bases). The germline V gene encodes CDR1 LNHDA and CDR2 SQIVND (reference sequence). The germline V and J ends were trimmed by 7 bases and 8 bases, with 12 bases remaining between them. The CDR3 is made up of 13 amino acids. The CDR3: CASTDRRDSPLHF. The CDR3 DNA sequence: TGTGCCAGTACCGACAGGCGGGATTCACCCCTCCACTTT.

The chain combines TRBV5-4 with TRBJ2-6, with 8 bases lining up with TRBD1. Germline V gives CDR1 SGHNT, CDR2 YYREEE (reference sequence). V dropped 0 bases and J dropped 1; count of bases not matched to a gene: 6. The CDR3 has 18 amino acids. CDR3 sequence: CASSLAGGIPSGANVLTF. CDR3 sequence (DNA): TGTGCCAGCAGCTTGGCAGGGGGCATCCCATCTGGGGCCAACGTCCTGACTTTC.

CDR3 sequence: CASTPQASPYEGYTF. CDR3 DNA: TGTGCCAGCACCCCCCAGGCCTCCCCCTATGAAGGCTACACCTTC. This chain joins TRBV11-2 and TRBJ1-2; the D is unclear. Germline V lookup: CDR1 SGHAT, CDR2 FQNNGV. The germline V and J ends were trimmed by 7 bases and 8 bases, with 23 bases remaining between them. There are 15 residues in the CDR3.

The chain has TRBV5-6 and TRBJ2-4; no clear D. CDR3 size: 16 residues. Trimming took off 1 base at V and 0 bases at J, with 11 bases between the two ends. Germline lookup yields CDR1 SGHDT and CDR2 YYEEEE. The CDR3: CASSLLIGLAKNIQYF. Here the CDR3 DNA reads TGTGCCAGCAGCTTGCTTATCGGTTTAGCCAAAAACATTCAGTACTTC. Together with reference TRBV5-6 and TRBJ2-4, the CDR3 gives the full variable domain: DAGVTQSPTHLIKTRGQQVTLRCSPKSGHDTVSWYQQALGQGPQFIFQYYEEEERQRGNFPDRFSGHQFPNYSSELNVNALLLGDSALYLCASSLLIGLAKNIQYFGAGTRLSVL.